This T cell receptor (beta chain) was sequenced in a study of blood T cell repertoires in COVID-19. Assay used: immunoSEQ multiplex PCR; TCRdb lists only in-frame clones, some missing. The table shows approximately 250,000 clones, with around nine tenths occurring only once. This CDR3 spans 18 amino acids. Per germline, CDR1 ENHRY and CDR2 SYGVKD. The V and J ends lost 6 bases and 0 bases respectively, with 18 bases between them. The chain combines TRBV10-3 with TRBJ2-6; possibly TRBD1 for D (6 bases). Sequencing was carried out using PBMCs or T cells enriched from blood (not recorded which). This TCR derives from an older woman in a cohort exposed to, infected with or recovered from COVID-19 (not recorded which). The CDR3 nucleotides are TGTGCCATCAGCGGTTGGGGCAGGGGAAACTCTGGGGCCAACGTCCTGACTTTC. Amino acid sequence: CAISGWGRGNSGANVLTF.